The rows below give T cell receptor beta chains drawn from one sample of a study of vaccination and CD4 T cells after COVID-19. From the PCR reads, TCRdb called clonotypes with MiXCR, one entry per CDR3 protein. Here the sample spans about 12,000 distinct CDR3 sequences, 76% being singletons. Their cognate antigens are unknown. Sequencing input: CD4+ T cells from blood, cultured in vitro. The receptors come from a human donor who had recovered from COVID-19. CDR3s include the opening cysteine and the closing phenylalanine or tryptophan. The order of the fields is CDR3 protein, J gene, V gene.

cdr3_aa: CASSQGLAGEETQYF
j_call: TRBJ2-5
v_call: TRBV5-1

cdr3_aa: CASSLATGEDGYTF
j_call: TRBJ1-2
v_call: TRBV5-1

cdr3_aa: CASRHGHLLSNQPQHF
j_call: TRBJ1-5
v_call: TRBV28

cdr3_aa: CASSRDNYGYTF
j_call: TRBJ1-2
v_call: TRBV7-2

cdr3_aa: CASRPGPQVGGYTF
j_call: TRBJ1-2
v_call: TRBV6-1

cdr3_aa: CSASGGGGYNEQFF
j_call: TRBJ2-1
v_call: TRBV20-1

cdr3_aa: CASRRRVAGANVLTF
j_call: TRBJ2-6
v_call: TRBV6-2/TRBV6-3

cdr3_aa: CASIRPNYGYTF
j_call: TRBJ1-2
v_call: TRBV7-9

cdr3_aa: CSVEGSREEQYF
j_call: TRBJ2-7
v_call: TRBV29-1

cdr3_aa: CASRGWIGELFF
j_call: TRBJ2-2
v_call: TRBV6-2/TRBV6-3

cdr3_aa: CASNQGYEQYF
j_call: TRBJ2-7
v_call: TRBV25-1

cdr3_aa: CASTVIGGTGELFF
j_call: TRBJ2-2
v_call: TRBV27

cdr3_aa: CSATRTNRNTEAFF
j_call: TRBJ1-1
v_call: TRBV20-1

cdr3_aa: CASSYSLGGRWPQHF
j_call: TRBJ1-5
v_call: TRBV6-5

cdr3_aa: CASSIDGGVYKNTEAFF
j_call: TRBJ1-1
v_call: TRBV19